The 32 T cell receptor beta chains listed next were all sequenced from one sample in a study of T cell responses to AZD1222 COVID-19 vaccine. Clones were sequenced by immunoSEQ multiplex PCR, and TCRdb holds only the in-frame ones, with some missing. Altogether some 120,000 clones are present, approximately 83% being singletons, with the ten largest covering approximately 8.5%. The material was peripheral blood, obtained on day 0 of AZD1222 vaccination. The receptor source for this set is an adult in good health.

The V and J genes are TRBV6-5 and TRBJ1-1; D perhaps matches TRBD1 (5 bases). V was clipped by 2 bases and J by 8 bases, with 12 bases between them. The germline CDR1 and CDR2 sequences are MNHEY and SVGAGI. There are 13 residues in the CDR3. CDR3 DNA sequence: TGTGCCAGCAGTTACAGGCGGGACCTAGAAGCTTTCTTT. Protein: CASSYRRDLEAFF.

This clone has only one observation. The rearrangement joins TRBV11-1 to TRBJ1-1, with D unclear. Per the germline V gene, CDR1 is SGHAT and CDR2 is FQDESV (reference sequence). This CDR3 spans 15 amino acids. The V end lost 1 base, the J end lost 0 bases, and 9 bases lay between the germline ends. The CDR3 region has the DNA TGTGCCAGCAGCTTAGGTTATGGACTGAACACTGAAGCTTTCTTT. It yields the protein CASSLGYGLNTEAFF.

Only a few counts were recorded for this clone. V is TRBV6-2 or TRBV6-3 and J is TRBJ1-2; 7 bases are shared with TRBD1. Germline V gene lookup returns CDR1 MNHEY and CDR2 SVGEGT. The CDR3 covers 14 residues. Trimming cost V 4 bases and J 7 bases; bases outside gene matches: 9. CDR3 bases: TGTGCCAGCAGTTCGGGGACAGCGAGACGTGGCTACACCTTC. Protein product: CASSSGTARRGYTF.

The genes are TRBV27 and TRBJ2-7; possible D gene TRBD2, 5 bases. The V end was cut by 9 bases, the J end by 0 bases, with 15 bases between. This CDR3 region has 14 residues. The germline V gene encodes CDR1 MNHEY and CDR2 SMNVEV (reference sequence). CDR3: CASSKTGSSYEQYF. DNA for the CDR3: TGTGCCAGTTCGAAGACGGGAAGCTCCTACGAGCAGTACTTC.

The chain is built from TRBV10-2 and TRBJ1-1; D remains unclear. Per germline, CDR1 WSHSY and CDR2 SAAADI. Between the trimmed V and J ends, which lost 3 bases and 3 bases, there was a span of 17 bases. CDR3 length: 16 residues. CDR3 sequence reads: CASSESVFSGYTEAFF. In DNA, the CDR3 is TGCGCCAGCAGTGAATCAGTATTCTCGGGTTACACTGAAGCTTTCTTT.

The chain links TRBV7-6 to TRBJ1-2, with D perhaps matching TRBD1 (6 bases). The CDR3 has 13 residues. V was trimmed by 5 bases and J by 7 bases, leaving 14 bases between them. In germline, CDR1 is SGHVS, CDR2 FNYEAQ. The CDR3 DNA follows: TGTGCCAGCAGCCAGACAGGCGGTGGTGGCTACACCTTC. Translation gives CASSQTGGGGYTF. The full variable domain, rest sourced from reference TRBV7-6 and TRBJ1-2, is GAGVSQSPRYKVTKRGQDVALRCDPISGHVSLYWYRQALGQGPEFLTYFNYEAQQDKSGLPNDRFSAERPEGSISTLTIQRTEQRDSAMYRCASSQTGGGGYTFGSGTRLTVV.

The chain is built from TRBV2 and TRBJ1-1; D perhaps matches TRBD1 (6 bases). The CDR3 is 14 amino acids. Germline V gene data show CDR1 as SNHLY and CDR2 as FYNNEI. The V and J ends lost 0 bases and 7 bases respectively, with 12 bases between them. Here the CDR3 DNA reads TGTGCCAGCAGTGAAGCGCTTATCAGGGGTGAAGCTTTCTTT. Its translation: CASSEALIRGEAFF.

This chain uses TRBV30 with TRBJ1-6, with D perhaps matching TRBD1 (5 bases). Germline lookup yields CDR1 GTSNPN and CDR2 SVGIG (reference sequence). The CDR3 is 14 amino acids. Trimming left V 3 bases short and J 10 bases short, with 16 bases between. CDR3 in DNA: TGTGCCTGGAGGAGGAGGGAGGGGAGATCACCCCTCCACTTT. Translation gives CAWRRREGRSPLHF.

The V call is TRBV28, the J call TRBJ1-1; D not certain. The V and J ends lost 3 bases and 0 bases respectively, with 8 bases between them. CDR1 and CDR2 (germline): MDHEN, SYDVKM. This CDR3 region has 14 residues. CDR3: CASSFRAMNTEAFF. The CDR3 region has the DNA TGTGCCAGCAGTTTTAGGGCTATGAACACTGAAGCTTTCTTT.

The CDR3 nucleotides are TGTGCCAGCAGCGACGTTAGTGGTCCCCTTAACTATGGCTACACCTTC. Protein: CASSDVSGPLNYGYTF. V gene TRBV5-4 combines with J gene TRBJ1-2; D remains unclear. V lost 4 bases and J lost 1, with 17 bases in between. Germline V gene sequence: CDR1 SGHNT, CDR2 YYREEE (reference sequence). This CDR3 is built from 16 residues.

The CDR3 nucleotides are TGTGCCACCAGTGAGGGGGCACAGGGTAGGCATGGCTACACCTTC. Its protein is CATSEGAQGRHGYTF. The V call is TRBV24-1, the J call TRBJ1-2; a weak D match, TRBD1 (6 bases). V shed 4 bases and J shed 6 bases, with 17 bases lying between them. This CDR3 comprises 15 residues. Germline CDR1 reads KGHDR; CDR2 reads SFDVKD.

The rearrangement links TRBV7-9 to TRBJ2-7; tentatively, D is TRBD1 or TRBD2 (6 bases each). Germline CDR1 SEHNR, CDR2 FQNEAQ (reference sequence). Trimming took 8 bases from V and 5 from J, leaving 13 bases between them. The CDR3 runs 12 residues. This CDR3 reads CASGGPNHEQYF. The CDR3 DNA follows: TGTGCCAGCGGGGGGCCAAATCACGAGCAGTACTTC.

The chain joins TRBV2 to TRBJ2-1; TRBD2 matches at 10 bases. Germline CDR1 and CDR2: SNHLY and FYNNEI. CDR3 length: 17 residues. The J segment lost 5 bases and the V segment lost 3 bases, leaving 10 bases of the junction unmatched. CDR3 nucleotides: TGTGCCAGCAGTGATGAACTAGCGGGATCCGGCCACAATGAGCAGTTCTTC. Its protein is CASSDELAGSGHNEQFF.

In its sample, this clone was seen once. The chain combines TRBV9 with TRBJ2-7; 7 nucleotides agree with TRBD1. Per germline, CDR1 SGDLS and CDR2 YYNGEE. CDR3 length: 14 residues. J lost 2 bases, V lost 0 bases, and 2 bases had no gene match. The CDR3 loop reads CASSVAGTAYEQYF. Here the CDR3 DNA reads TGTGCCAGCAGCGTAGCCGGGACAGCCTACGAGCAGTACTTC.

J is TRBJ2-2 and V is TRBV30, with D perhaps matching TRBD1 (6 bases). Trimming took off 3 bases at V and 4 bases at J, with 15 bases between the two ends. CDR3 size: 15 residues. CDR1 is GTSNPN and CDR2 is SVGIG in the germline V gene (reference sequence). The CDR3 DNA sequence: TGTGCCTGGAGGCGAACAGGGTTGGCCACCGGGGAGCTGTTTTTT. Translating gives CAWRRTGLATGELFF.

The DNA for the CDR3 is TGTGCCACGGGACAGGGGGGAGATGTCAATCAGCCCCAGCATTTT. It yields the protein CATGQGGDVNQPQHF. The chain is built from TRBV24-1 and TRBJ1-5; TRBD1 agrees at 11 bases. This CDR3 region has 15 residues. J gave up 3 bases and V 10 bases, and 7 bases lay outside the gene matches. In germline, CDR1 is KGHDR, CDR2 SFDVKD.

This chain joins TRBV7-7 and TRBJ1-1, with a weak D call TRBD1 (5 bases). V dropped 5 bases and J dropped 2 bases, with 9 bases sitting between them. Per germline, CDR1 SSHAT and CDR2 FNYEAQ (reference sequence). This CDR3 region has 13 residues. DNA of the CDR3: TGTGCCAGCAGCCGAGACAGAAACACTGAAGCTTTCTTT. Translating it yields CASSRDRNTEAFF.

This sequence joins TRBV11-1 and TRBJ2-7; no clear D. Trimming removed 5 bases at V and 12 bases at J, with 23 bases between. CDR3 size: 14 residues. The germline V gene encodes CDR1 SGHAT and CDR2 FQDESV (reference sequence). CDR3 amino acids: CASSPGPLTRSRYF. The DNA for the CDR3 is TGTGCCAGCAGCCCGGGTCCCCTAACCCGGAGTAGGTACTTC.

This chain links TRBV25-1 with TRBJ1-1; the D is unclear. V lost 3 bases and J 1 base, leaving 6 bases between the germline ends. The CDR3 extends over 13 amino acids. Germline V lookup: CDR1 MGHDK, CDR2 SYGVNS. CDR3 nucleotide sequence: TGTGCCAGCAGTGATTATCAGAACACTGAAGCTTTCTTT. This gives the protein CASSDYQNTEAFF.

The chain recombines TRBV19 with TRBJ1-5; D not certain. In germline, CDR1 is LNHDA, CDR2 SQIVND (reference sequence). Deletions cut 5 bases from V and 0 bases from J, with 8 bases between. The CDR3 sequence is 14 residues long. This CDR3 reads CASSRQNSNQPQHF. The CDR3 DNA reads as TGTGCCAGTAGTCGACAAAATAGCAATCAGCCCCAGCATTTT.

V gene TRBV19 combines with J gene TRBJ2-6; D is possibly TRBD1 (6 bases). The germline V and J ends were trimmed by 2 bases and 4 bases, with 9 bases remaining between them. Germline V gene sequence: CDR1 LNHDA, CDR2 SQIVND (reference sequence). This CDR3 comprises 15 residues. The DNA of the CDR3 is TGTGCCAGTAGTATATTGGGGACAGGGGCCAACGTCCTGACTTTC. Amino acid sequence: CASSILGTGANVLTF. Variable domain in full (rest from reference TRBV19 and TRBJ2-6): DGGITQSPKYLFRKEGQNVTLSCEQNLNHDAMYWYRQDPGQGLRLIYYSQIVNDFQKGDIAEGYSVSREKKESFPLTVTSAQKNPTAFYLCASSILGTGANVLTFGAGSRLTVL.

This chain links TRBV29-1 with TRBJ1-2; D is ambiguous. V lost 7 bases and J 3 bases, leaving 15 bases between the germline ends. The CDR3 spans 13 residues. The V gene's germline CDR1 is SQVTM and CDR2 ANQGSEA. For the CDR3, the DNA is TGCAGCGCCCTAATGCGGAGGGACTATGGCTACACCTTC. This codes for CSALMRRDYGYTF. The full variable domain, in which reference TRBV29-1 and TRBJ1-2 provide the parts outside the CDR3, is SAVISQKPSRDICQRGTSLTIQCQVDSQVTMMFWYRQQPGQSLTLIATANQGSEATYESGFVIDKFPISRPNLTFSTLTVSNMSPEDSSIYLCSALMRRDYGYTFGSGTRLTVV.

In this sample, this clone turned up a few times. The chain has TRBV4-2 and TRBJ2-7; TRBD2 aligns across 13 bases. Germline V gene data show CDR1 as LGHNA and CDR2 as YNFKEQ. V was pared by 2 bases and J by 3 bases, with 4 bases of the junction left unmatched. This CDR3 comprises 16 residues. CDR3 in DNA: TGTGCCAGCAGCCAAACTAGCGGGGGGGCCCTCTACGAGCAGTACTTC. It specifies CASSQTSGGALYEQYF.

The rearrangement uses TRBV6-1 and TRBJ1-1; D remains ambiguous. Germline V gene lookup returns CDR1 MNHNS and CDR2 SASEGT. This CDR3 has 14 amino acids. The V and J ends lost 2 bases and 7 bases respectively, with 14 bases between them. CDR3 in amino acids: CASSEYGSNFEAFF. DNA for the CDR3: TGTGCCAGCAGTGAATATGGTTCCAATTTTGAAGCTTTCTTT.

Of note for this clone: This CDR3 is also generated by other DNA sequences in the sample. The J gene is TRBJ2-2, the V gene TRBV30; a weak D match, TRBD2 (5 bases). The V and J ends lost 5 bases and 4 bases respectively, with 5 bases between them. The CDR3 is made up of 11 amino acids. Looked up from germline, CDR1 is GTSNPN and CDR2 is SVGIG (reference sequence). CDR3 protein: CAWAGTGELFF. The CDR3 nucleotides are TGTGCCTGGGCGGGCACCGGGGAGCTGTTTTTT.

The CDR3 is CASSSTGGGTEAFF. The CDR3, as DNA: TGTGCCAGCAGCTCGACCGGGGGGGGCACTGAAGCTTTCTTT. The gene calls are TRBV7-2 and TRBJ1-1, with D possibly matching TRBD1 (5 bases). Germline CDR1 reads SGHTA; CDR2 reads FQGNSA. V lost 4 bases and J 4 bases, leaving 13 bases between the germline ends. The CDR3 contains 14 residues.

This clone was detected a few times. CDR3 in DNA: TGCGCCAGCAGCTTGGATCGTGGATCAAGCTCCTACGAGCAGTACTTC. It codes for CASSLDRGSSSYEQYF. The chain uses TRBV5-1 and TRBJ2-7, with D unresolved. The CDR3 length is 16 residues. CDR1 is SGHRS and CDR2 is YFSETQ in the germline V gene. V lost 0 bases, J lost 0 bases, and 13 bases lay in between.

The chain combines TRBV28 with TRBJ1-2; D perhaps matches TRBD1 (5 bases). The ends were cut back, 5 bases at V and 4 bases at J, with 17 bases in the middle. The germline V gene encodes CDR1 MDHEN and CDR2 SYDVKM. The CDR3 is 15 amino acids. CDR3 sequence: CASSPILGRGYGYTF. Written as DNA, the CDR3 is TGTGCCAGCAGTCCGATATTGGGGCGGGGCTATGGCTACACCTTC.

The J gene is TRBJ2-7, the V gene TRBV5-1; D is perhaps TRBD2 (6 bases). This CDR3 contains 14 residues. V was pared by 2 bases and J by 3 bases, with 12 bases between. Per the germline V gene, CDR1 is SGHRS and CDR2 is YFSETQ. DNA of the CDR3: TGCGCCAGCAGCTTTGACTTCGGGGGCTACGAGCAGTACTTC. Amino acids: CASSFDFGGYEQYF. The full variable domain, rest sourced from reference TRBV5-1 and TRBJ2-7, is KAGVTQTPRYLIKTRGQQVTLSCSPISGHRSVSWYQQTPGQGLQFLFEYFSETQRNKGNFPGRFSGRQFSNSRSEMNVSTLELGDSALYLCASSFDFGGYEQYFGPGTRLTVT.

This chain links TRBV7-8 with TRBJ1-1, with 8 bases lining up with TRBD1. The germline V gene has CDR1 SGHVS and CDR2 FQNEAQ. CDR3 length: 14 amino acids. V shed 4 bases and J 5 bases; nucleotides not matched to a gene: 6. CDR3 loop: CASSSGGRGTEAFF. The CDR3 DNA is TGTGCCAGCAGCTCAGGGGGCCGGGGGACTGAAGCTTTCTTT.

This chain links TRBV18 with TRBJ2-7; TRBD2 is a possible D gene (5 bases). Germline V gene data show CDR1 as KGHSH and CDR2 as LQKENI. The CDR3 covers 15 residues. The V end was cut by 0 bases, the J end by 6 bases, with 15 bases between. The CDR3 nucleotides read TGTGCCAGCTCACCACCGGCTCGGGTTCGGGGCGAGCAGTACTTC. Its translation: CASSPPARVRGEQYF.

This rearrangement joins TRBV2 to TRBJ1-6, with 7 positions matching TRBD1. From germline, CDR1 is SNHLY and CDR2 FYNNEI. This CDR3 comprises 14 residues. The V and J ends lost 5 bases and 6 bases, in that order; junction bases with no gene match: 4. CDR3 sequence reads: CASSLGTANSPLHF. The DNA for the CDR3 is TGTGCCAGCAGTTTGGGGACAGCTAATTCACCCCTCCACTTT.